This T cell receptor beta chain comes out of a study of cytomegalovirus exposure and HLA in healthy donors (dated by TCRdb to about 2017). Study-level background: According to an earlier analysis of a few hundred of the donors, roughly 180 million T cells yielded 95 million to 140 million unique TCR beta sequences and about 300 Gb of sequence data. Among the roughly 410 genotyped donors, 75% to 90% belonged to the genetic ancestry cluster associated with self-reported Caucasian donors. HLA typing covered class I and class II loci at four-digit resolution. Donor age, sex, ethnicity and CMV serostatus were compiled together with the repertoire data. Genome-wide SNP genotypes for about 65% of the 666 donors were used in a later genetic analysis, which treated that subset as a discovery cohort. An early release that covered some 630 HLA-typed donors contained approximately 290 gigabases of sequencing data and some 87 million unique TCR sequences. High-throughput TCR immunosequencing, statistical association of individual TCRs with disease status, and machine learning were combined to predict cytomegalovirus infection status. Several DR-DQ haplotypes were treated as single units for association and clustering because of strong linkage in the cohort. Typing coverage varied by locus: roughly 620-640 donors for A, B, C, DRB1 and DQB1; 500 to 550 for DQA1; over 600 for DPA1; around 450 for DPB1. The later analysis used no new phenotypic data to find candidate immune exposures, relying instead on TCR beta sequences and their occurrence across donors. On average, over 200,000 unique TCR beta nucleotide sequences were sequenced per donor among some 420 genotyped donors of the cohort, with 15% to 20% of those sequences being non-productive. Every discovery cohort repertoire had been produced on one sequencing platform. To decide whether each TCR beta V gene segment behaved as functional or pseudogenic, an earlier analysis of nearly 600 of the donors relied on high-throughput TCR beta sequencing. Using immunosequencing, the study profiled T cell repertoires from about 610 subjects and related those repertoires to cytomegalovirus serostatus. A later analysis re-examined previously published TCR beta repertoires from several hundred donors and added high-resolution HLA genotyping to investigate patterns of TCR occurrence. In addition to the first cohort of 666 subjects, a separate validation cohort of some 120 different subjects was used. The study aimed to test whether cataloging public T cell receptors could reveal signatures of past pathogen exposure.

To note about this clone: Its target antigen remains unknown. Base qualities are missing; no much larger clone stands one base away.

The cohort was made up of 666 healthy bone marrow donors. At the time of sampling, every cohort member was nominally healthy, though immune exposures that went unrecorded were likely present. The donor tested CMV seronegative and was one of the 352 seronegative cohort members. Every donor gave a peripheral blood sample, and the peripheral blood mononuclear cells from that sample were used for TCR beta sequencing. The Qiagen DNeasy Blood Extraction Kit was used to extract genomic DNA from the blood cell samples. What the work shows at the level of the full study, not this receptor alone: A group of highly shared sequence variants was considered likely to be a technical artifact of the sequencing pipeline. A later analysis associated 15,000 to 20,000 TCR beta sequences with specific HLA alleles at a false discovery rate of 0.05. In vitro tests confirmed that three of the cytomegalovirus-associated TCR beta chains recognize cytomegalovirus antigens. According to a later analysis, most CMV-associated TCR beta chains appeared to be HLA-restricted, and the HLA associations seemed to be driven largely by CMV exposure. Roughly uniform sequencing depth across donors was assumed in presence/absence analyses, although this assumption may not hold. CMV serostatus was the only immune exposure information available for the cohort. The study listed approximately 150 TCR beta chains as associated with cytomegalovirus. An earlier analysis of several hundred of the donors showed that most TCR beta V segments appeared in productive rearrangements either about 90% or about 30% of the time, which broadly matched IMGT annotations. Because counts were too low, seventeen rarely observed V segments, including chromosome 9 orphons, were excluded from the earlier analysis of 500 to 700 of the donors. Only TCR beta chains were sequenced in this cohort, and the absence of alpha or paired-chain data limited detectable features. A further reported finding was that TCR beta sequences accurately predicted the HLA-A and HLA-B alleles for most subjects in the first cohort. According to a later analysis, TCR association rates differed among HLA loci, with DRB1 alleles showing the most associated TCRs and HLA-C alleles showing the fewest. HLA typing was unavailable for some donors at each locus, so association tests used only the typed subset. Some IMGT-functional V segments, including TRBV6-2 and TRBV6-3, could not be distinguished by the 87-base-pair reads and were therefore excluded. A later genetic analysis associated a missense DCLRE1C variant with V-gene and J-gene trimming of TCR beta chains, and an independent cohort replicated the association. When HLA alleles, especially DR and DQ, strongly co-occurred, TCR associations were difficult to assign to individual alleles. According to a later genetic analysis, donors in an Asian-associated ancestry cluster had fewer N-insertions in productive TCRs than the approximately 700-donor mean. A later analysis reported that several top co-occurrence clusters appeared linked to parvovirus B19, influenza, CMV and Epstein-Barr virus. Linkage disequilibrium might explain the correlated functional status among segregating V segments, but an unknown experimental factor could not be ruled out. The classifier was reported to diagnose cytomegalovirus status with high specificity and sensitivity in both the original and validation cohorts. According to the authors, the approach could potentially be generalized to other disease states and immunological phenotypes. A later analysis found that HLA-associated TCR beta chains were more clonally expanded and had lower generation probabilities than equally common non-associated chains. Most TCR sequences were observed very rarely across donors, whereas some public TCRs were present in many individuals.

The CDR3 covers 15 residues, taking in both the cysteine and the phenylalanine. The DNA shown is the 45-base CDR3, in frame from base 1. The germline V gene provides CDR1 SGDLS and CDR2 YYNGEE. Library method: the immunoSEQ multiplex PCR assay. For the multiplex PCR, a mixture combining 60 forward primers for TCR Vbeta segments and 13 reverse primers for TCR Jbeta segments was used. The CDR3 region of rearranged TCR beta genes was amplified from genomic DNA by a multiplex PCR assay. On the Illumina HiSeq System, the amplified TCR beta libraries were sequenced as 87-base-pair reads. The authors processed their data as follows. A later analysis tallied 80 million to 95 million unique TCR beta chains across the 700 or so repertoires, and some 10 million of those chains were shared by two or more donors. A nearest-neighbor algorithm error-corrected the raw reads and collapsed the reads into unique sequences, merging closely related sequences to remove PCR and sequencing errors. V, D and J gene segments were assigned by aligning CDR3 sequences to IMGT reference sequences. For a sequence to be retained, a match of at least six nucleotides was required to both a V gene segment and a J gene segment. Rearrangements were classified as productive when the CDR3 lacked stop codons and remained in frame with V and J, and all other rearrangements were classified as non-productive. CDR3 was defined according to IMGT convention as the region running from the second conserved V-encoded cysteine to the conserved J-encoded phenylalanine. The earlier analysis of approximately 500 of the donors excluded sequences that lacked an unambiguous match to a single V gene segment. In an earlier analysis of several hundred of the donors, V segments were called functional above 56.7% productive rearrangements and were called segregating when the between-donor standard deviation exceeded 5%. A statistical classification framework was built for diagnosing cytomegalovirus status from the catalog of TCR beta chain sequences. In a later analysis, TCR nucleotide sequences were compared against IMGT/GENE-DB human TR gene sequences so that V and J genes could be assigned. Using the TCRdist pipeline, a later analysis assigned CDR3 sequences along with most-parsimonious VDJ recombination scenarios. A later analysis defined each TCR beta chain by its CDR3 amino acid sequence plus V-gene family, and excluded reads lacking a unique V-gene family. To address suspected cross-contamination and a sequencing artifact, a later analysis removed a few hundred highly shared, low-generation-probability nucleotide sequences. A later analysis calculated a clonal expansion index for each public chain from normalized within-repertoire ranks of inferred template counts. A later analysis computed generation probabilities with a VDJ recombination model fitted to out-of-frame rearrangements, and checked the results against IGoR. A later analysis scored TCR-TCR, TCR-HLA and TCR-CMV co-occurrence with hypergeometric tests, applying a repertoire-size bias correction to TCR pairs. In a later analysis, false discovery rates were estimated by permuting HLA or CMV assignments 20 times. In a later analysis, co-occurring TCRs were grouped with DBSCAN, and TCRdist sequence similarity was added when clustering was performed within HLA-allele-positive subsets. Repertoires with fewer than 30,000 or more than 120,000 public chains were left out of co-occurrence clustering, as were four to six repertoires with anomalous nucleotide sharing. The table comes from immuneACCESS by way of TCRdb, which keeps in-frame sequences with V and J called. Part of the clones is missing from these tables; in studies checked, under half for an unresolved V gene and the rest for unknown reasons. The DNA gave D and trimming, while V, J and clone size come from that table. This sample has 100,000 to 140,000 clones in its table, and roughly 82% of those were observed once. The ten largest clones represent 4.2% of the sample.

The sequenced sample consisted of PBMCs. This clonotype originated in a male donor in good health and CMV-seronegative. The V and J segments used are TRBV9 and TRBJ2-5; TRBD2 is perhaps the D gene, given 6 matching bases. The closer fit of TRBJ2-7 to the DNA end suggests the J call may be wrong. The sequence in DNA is TGTGCCAGCAGCCGCCAAGGGAGGAGTTTCTACGAGCAGTACTTC. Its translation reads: CASSRQGRSFYEQYF.